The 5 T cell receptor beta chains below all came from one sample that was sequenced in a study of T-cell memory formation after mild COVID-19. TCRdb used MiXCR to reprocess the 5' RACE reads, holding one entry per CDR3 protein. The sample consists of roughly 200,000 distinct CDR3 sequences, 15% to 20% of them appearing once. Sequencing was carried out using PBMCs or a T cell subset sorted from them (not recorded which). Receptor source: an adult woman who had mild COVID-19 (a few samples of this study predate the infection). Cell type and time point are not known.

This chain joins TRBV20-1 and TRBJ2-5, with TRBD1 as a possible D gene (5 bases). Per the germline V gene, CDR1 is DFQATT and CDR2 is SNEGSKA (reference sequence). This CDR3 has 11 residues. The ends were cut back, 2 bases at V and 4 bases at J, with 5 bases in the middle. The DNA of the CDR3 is TGCAGTGCTAGACAGGGAGAGACCCAGTACTTC. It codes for CSARQGETQYF.

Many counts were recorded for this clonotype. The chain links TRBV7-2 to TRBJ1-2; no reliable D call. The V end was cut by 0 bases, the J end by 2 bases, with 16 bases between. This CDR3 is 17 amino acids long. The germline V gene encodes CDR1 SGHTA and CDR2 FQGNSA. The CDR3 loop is CASSLAHAGGGNYGYTF. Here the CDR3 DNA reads TGTGCCAGCAGCTTAGCGCATGCGGGCGGAGGCAACTATGGCTACACCTTC.

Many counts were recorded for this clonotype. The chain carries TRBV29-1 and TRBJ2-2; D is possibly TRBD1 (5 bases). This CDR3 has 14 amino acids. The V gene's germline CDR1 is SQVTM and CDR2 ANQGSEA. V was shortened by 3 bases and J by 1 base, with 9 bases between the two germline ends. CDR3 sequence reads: CSVDAQGNTGELFF. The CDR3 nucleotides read TGCAGCGTTGACGCGCAGGGGAACACCGGGGAGCTGTTTTTT.

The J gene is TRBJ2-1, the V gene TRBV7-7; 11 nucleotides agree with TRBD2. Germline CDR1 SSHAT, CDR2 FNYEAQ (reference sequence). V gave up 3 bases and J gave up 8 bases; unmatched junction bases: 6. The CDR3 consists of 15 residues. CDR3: CASSLTSGANDEQFF. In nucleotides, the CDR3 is TGTGCCAGCAGCTTGACTAGCGGGGCCAACGATGAGCAGTTCTTC.

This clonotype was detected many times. The CDR3 nucleotides are TGTGCCAGCAGACTAAAGCGGGAGCCCGGGTCCAGGGAGCTGTTTTTT. Encoded protein: CASRLKREPGSRELFF. This sequence joins TRBV7-2 and TRBJ2-2, with 8 nucleotides matching TRBD2. This CDR3 comprises 16 residues. CDR1 SGHTA and CDR2 FQGNSA come from the germline V gene. Trimming took 6 bases from V and 9 from J; bases not matched to a gene: 15.